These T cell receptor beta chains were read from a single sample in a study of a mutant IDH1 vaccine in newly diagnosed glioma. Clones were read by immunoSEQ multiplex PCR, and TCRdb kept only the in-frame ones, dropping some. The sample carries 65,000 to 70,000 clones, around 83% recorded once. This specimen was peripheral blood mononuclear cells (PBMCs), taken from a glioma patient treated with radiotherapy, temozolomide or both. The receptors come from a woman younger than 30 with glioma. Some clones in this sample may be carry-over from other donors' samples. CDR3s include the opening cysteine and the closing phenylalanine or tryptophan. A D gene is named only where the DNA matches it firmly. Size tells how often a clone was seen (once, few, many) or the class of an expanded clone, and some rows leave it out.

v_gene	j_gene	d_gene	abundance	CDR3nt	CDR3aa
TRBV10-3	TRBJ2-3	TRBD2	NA	TGTGCCATCACGCCAGCGGGAGCACACACAGATACGCAGTATTTT	CAITPAGAHTDTQYF
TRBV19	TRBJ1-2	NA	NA	TGTGCCAGTAGTTATCGGACCTCCTATGGCTACACCTTC	CASSYRTSYGYTF
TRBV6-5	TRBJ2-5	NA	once	TGTGCCAGCAGTCCCCAGACAGGAGAAGAGACCCAGTACTTC	CASSPQTGEETQYF
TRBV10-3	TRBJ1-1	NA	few	TGTGCCATCACCGAGGGTCCGAGGACTGAAGCTTTCTTT	CAITEGPRTEAFF
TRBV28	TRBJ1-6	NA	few	TGTGCCAGCATAGGGGGTAATTCACCCCTCCACTTT	CASIGGNSPLHF
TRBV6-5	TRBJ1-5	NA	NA	TGTGCCAGCAGTGCAGGGAACAATCAGCCCCAGCATTTT	CASSAGNNQPQHF
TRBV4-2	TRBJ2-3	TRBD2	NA	TGTGCCAGCAGCCAAGAACTAGCGGGAGGAGGGGTGACAGATACGCAGTATTTT	CASSQELAGGGVTDTQYF
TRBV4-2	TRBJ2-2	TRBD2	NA	TGTGCCAGCAGCCCGCCCAGCTTCGGGGGACTAGCGGGCGTAGGCACCGGGGAGCTGTTTTTT	CASSPPSFGGLAGVGTGELFF
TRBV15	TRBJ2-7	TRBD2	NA	TGTGCCACCAGCAGAGCGCGGGGGGGCCTTTACGAGCAGTACTTC	CATSRARGGLYEQYF
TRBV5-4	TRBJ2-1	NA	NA	TGTGCCAGCACCAGGGGGGATGAGCAGTTCTTC	CASTRGDEQFF
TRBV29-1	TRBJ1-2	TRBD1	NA	TGCAGCGCTACCCTGGACAGGCGGGCTAACTATGGCTACACCTTC	CSATLDRRANYGYTF
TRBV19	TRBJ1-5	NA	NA	TGTGCCAGTAGTATCCGACAGTTGGTGGATCATCAGCCCCAGCATTTT	CASSIRQLVDHQPQHF
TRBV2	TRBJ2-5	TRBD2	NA	TGTGCCAGCAGGCTAGCGGGAGCCTATCAAGAGACCCAGTACTTC	CASRLAGAYQETQYF
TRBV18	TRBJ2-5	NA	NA	TGTGCCAGCTCACCGACGGATGCGGGACACTTCCAAGAGACCCAGTACTTC	CASSPTDAGHFQETQYF
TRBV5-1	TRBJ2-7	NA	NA	TGCGCCAGCAGCGGCCGAAGCGGCACCGGGGGTGGGGAGCAGTACTTC	CASSGRSGTGGGEQYF
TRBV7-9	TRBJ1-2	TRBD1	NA	TGTGCCATTGAGGGACAGGGTAACTATGGCTACACCTTC	CAIEGQGNYGYTF
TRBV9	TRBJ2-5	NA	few	TGTGCCAGCAGCGTATCCAGAACGGAGACCCAGTACTTC	CASSVSRTETQYF
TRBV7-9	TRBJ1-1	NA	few	TGTGCCAGCAGCTCCTCTCGACAGAACACTGAAGCTTTCTTT	CASSSSRQNTEAFF
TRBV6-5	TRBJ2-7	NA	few	TGTGCCAGCAGTCCCGGGAGCTCCTACGAGCAGTACTTC	CASSPGSSYEQYF
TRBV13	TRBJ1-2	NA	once	TGTGCCAGCAGCTCGGGGGGAGGGCGCTCATATGGCTACACCTTC	CASSSGGGRSYGYTF
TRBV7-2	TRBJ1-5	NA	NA	TGTGCCAGCAGCTCCCTGGCCGGGCAGTGGCCCCAGCATTTT	CASSSLAGQWPQHF
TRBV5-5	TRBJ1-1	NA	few	TGTGCCAGCAGGATGGACACCTGGAACACTGAAGCTTTCTTT	CASRMDTWNTEAFF
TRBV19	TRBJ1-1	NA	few	TGTGCCAGTAGTATCGGGCCTGAAGCTTTCTTT	CASSIGPEAFF
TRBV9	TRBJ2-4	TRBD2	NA	TGTGCCAGCAGCCCGGGGGGAGGGATAGCCAAAAACATTCAGTACTTC	CASSPGGGIAKNIQYF
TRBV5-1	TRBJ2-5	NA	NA	TGCGCCAGCAGCTTGGCCAGGGGGGGCGGCCAAGAGACCCAGTACTTC	CASSLARGGGQETQYF
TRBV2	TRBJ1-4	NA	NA	TGTGCCAGCGGTGGGGTTGGCTCAACTAATGAAAAACTGTTTTTT	CASGGVGSTNEKLFF
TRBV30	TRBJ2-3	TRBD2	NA	TGTGCCTCACAGCGGGAGGCCACAGATACGCAGTATTTT	CASQREATDTQYF
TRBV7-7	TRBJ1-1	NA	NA	TGTGCTAGCAGCCGTGACAGTAACACTGAAGCTTTCTTT	CASSRDSNTEAFF
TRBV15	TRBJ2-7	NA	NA	TGTGCCACCAGCAGAACGCTTGCCGGCACCGGCTACGAGCAGTACTTC	CATSRTLAGTGYEQYF
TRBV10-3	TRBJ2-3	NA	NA	TGTGCGAGTCCGAGCACAGATACGCAGTATTTT	CASPSTDTQYF
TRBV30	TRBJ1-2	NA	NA	TGTGCCTGGGACTCTCTCAACTATGGCTACACCTTC	CAWDSLNYGYTF
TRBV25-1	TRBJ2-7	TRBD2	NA	TGTGCCAGCAGTGAACCCCCCCGACTAGCGGGACACTACGAGCAGTACTTC	CASSEPPRLAGHYEQYF
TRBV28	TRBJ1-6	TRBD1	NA	TGTGCCAGCAGGGGACAGGGGACGGACAATTCACCCCTCCACTTT	CASRGQGTDNSPLHF
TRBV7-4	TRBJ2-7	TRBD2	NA	TGTGCCAGCAGCTTAGTACTAGCGGGAAGACAAAACGGTACCTACGAGCAGTACTTC	CASSLVLAGRQNGTYEQYF
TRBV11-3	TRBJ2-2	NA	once	TGTGCCAGTCGGGGTAGCGGGAACACCGGGGAGCTGTTTTTT	CASRGSGNTGELFF
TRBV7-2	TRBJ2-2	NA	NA	TGTGCCAGCAGCCCCCTCCGGGGGGCCAGCGGGGAGCTGTTTTTT	CASSPLRGASGELFF
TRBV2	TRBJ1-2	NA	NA	TGTGCCAGCACGGATGGTGGCTATGGCTACACCTTC	CASTDGGYGYTF
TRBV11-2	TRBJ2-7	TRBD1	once	TGTGCCAGCAGCTTAGGAGGGGGCAGAGGAGAGCAGTACTTC	CASSLGGGRGEQYF
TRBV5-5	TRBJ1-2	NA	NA	TGTGCCAGCATCCTTAACCCCCGCAGCATCCACTATGGCTACACCTTC	CASILNPRSIHYGYTF
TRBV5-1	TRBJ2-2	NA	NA	TGCGCCAGTAGAGGCGGGACGAACACCGGGGAGCTGTTTTTT	CASRGGTNTGELFF
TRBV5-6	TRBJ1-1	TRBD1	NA	TGTGCCAGCAGCTTGGGACTGGACAGGGAGGAAGCTTTCTTT	CASSLGLDREEAFF
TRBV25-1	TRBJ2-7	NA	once	TGTGCCAGCAGTGAATCTGGCGGCTCCTACGAGCAGTACTTC	CASSESGGSYEQYF
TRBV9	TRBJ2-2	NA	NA	TGTGCCAGCAGCGTATCGGCGGCGGGTGGGGAGCTGTTTTTT	CASSVSAAGGELFF
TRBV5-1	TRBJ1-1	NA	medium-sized	TGCGCCACCGCGATAGGTATGAACACTGAAGCTTTCTTT	CATAIGMNTEAFF
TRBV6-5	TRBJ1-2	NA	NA	TGTGCCAGCAGCCTCGTACGGGGCGTAGGAGATGGCTACACCTTC	CASSLVRGVGDGYTF
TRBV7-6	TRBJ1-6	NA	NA	TGTGCCAGCAGCCCCCGGGGCGGCAATTCACCCCTCCACTTT	CASSPRGGNSPLHF
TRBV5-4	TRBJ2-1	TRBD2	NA	TGTGCCAGCCGCGGGAGGTTCTACAATGAGCAGTTCTTC	CASRGRFYNEQFF
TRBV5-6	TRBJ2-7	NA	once	TGTGCCAGCAGCTGGGGCGAAGCGCAGTACTTC	CASSWGEAQYF
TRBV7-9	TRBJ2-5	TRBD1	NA	TGTGCCAGCAGCCTGGACAGGTCCCAAGAGACCCAGTACTTC	CASSLDRSQETQYF